These 25 T cell receptor beta chains were all obtained from the same sample, sequenced in a study of metastatic and nonmetastatic thyroid tumors. Treatment of any kind had been given to no patient before thyroid surgery. TCRdb called clones again from the PCR reads with MiXCR. The data hold 15,000 to 20,000 clones, with 37% observed a single time. Sequencing was carried out using tumor tissue. Receptor source: a female donor with papillary thyroid cancer or a benign thyroid nodule (not recorded which). Some clones in this sample may be carry-over from other donors' samples.

This clone has more than one count but fewer than ten. This chain links TRBV19 with TRBJ1-5; D might be TRBD1 (5 bases). The CDR3 length is 13 residues. Germline CDR1 reads LNHDA; CDR2 reads SQIVND (reference sequence). Trimming pared 3 bases from V and 7 bases from J, leaving 10 bases between. CDR3 sequence reads: CASSIWEGQPQHF. For the CDR3, the DNA is TGTGCCAGTAGTATCTGGGAGGGGCAGCCCCAGCATTTT.

This clone was seen only a few times. V is TRBV6-1 and J is TRBJ1-1; D unclear. V lost 6 bases, J lost 11 bases, and 7 bases lay in between. This CDR3 has 9 amino acids. The germline CDR1 and CDR2 sequences are MNHNS and SASEGT. Here the CDR3 reads CASSDAAFF. The CDR3 DNA reads TGTGCCAGCAGCGACGCCGCTTTCTTT.

This clone was detected only a few times. This chain uses TRBV19 with TRBJ1-1; 8 nucleotides agree with TRBD1. The CDR3 has 14 amino acids. Looked up from germline, CDR1 is LNHDA and CDR2 is SQIVND (reference sequence). With 6 bases clipped from V and 2 bases from J, the junction kept 5 bases outside the gene matches. CDR3 amino acids: CASRNRGANTEAFF. DNA of the CDR3: TGTGCCAGTAGAAACAGGGGGGCCAACACTGAAGCTTTCTTT.

As regards this clone: The CDR3 end shows no conserved phenylalanine or tryptophan, and so a read error is likely. CDR3 nucleotide sequence: TGTGCCAGCAGTCCAAACACAGGGGGTCGTACCGGGGAGCTGTTTCTT. This gives the protein CASSPNTGGRTGELFL. The chain uses TRBV27 and TRBJ2-2, with 8 bases that match TRBD1. V gave up 5 bases and J gave up 5 bases; unmatched junction bases: 10. CDR1 is MNHEY and CDR2 is SMNVEV in the germline V gene (reference sequence). CDR3 size: 16 residues.

The chain joins TRBV7-9 to TRBJ2-3; TRBD2 agrees at 14 bases. This CDR3 has 18 amino acids. The germline V gene encodes CDR1 SEHNR and CDR2 FQNEAQ (reference sequence). Trimming cost V 7 bases and J 3 bases; bases outside gene matches: 12. In nucleotides, the CDR3 is TGTGCCAGCACCGGTATGGGGACTAGCGGGAGTTATACAGATACGCAGTATTTT. Amino acid sequence: CASTGMGTSGSYTDTQYF. Filled out from reference TRBV7-9 and TRBJ2-3, the complete variable domain reads DTGVSQNPRHKITKRGQNVTFRCDPISEHNRLYWYRQTLGQGPEFLTYFQNEAQLEKSRLLSDRFSAERPKGSFSTLEIQRTEQGDSAMYLCASTGMGTSGSYTDTQYFGPGTRLTVL.

DNA of the CDR3: TGTGCCAGCACCCCGGACAGGGGGATGCAGCCCCAGCATTTT. It yields the protein CASTPDRGMQPQHF. The chain employs TRBV12-3 or TRBV12-4 and TRBJ1-5; 10 nucleotides agree with TRBD1. This CDR3 is built from 14 residues. V lost 7 bases, J lost 7 bases, and 7 bases stayed unmatched.

V and J are TRBV10-3 and TRBJ2-3; 8 bases are shared with TRBD1. After removal of 10 bases from V and 3 bases from J, the junction contained 9 bases not matched to a gene. The CDR3 contains 14 residues. The germline gives CDR1 ENHRY, CDR2 SYGVKD. CDR3 region: CATNVDRGTDTQYF. The CDR3 nucleotides are TGTGCCACAAACGTAGACAGGGGAACAGATACGCAGTATTTT.

V is TRBV20-1 and J is TRBJ1-2; the D gene is possibly TRBD1 (6 bases). From germline, CDR1 is DFQATT and CDR2 SNEGSKA (reference sequence). There are 15 residues in the CDR3. The V end was cut by 3 bases, the J end by 3 bases, with 17 bases between. This CDR3 is CSASGFTGSDYGYTF. CDR3 nucleotide sequence: TGCAGTGCTAGTGGGTTTACAGGGTCGGACTATGGCTACACCTTC.

This clone occurred a few times. The chain combines TRBV28 with TRBJ2-3; D gene unclear. V was cut by 5 bases and J by 2 bases, with 5 bases left in between. CDR1 is MDHEN, CDR2 SYDVKM, per germline. This CDR3 comprises 12 residues. CDR3 bases: TGTGCCAGCAGTCTTAACACAGATACGCAGTATTTT. Translated, it gives CASSLNTDTQYF.

This clone was counted between two and nine times. Because it lacks the conserved phenylalanine or tryptophan at the end, this CDR3 is likely a read error. V usage is TRBV19 and J usage is TRBJ1-6, with TRBD1 as a possible D gene (5 bases). This CDR3 has 14 amino acids. Looked up from germline, CDR1 is LNHDA and CDR2 is SQIVND (reference sequence). Trimming took off 6 bases at V and 7 bases at J, with 13 bases between the two ends. The DNA for the CDR3 is TGTGCCAGTAGAAGGGACCCCAGAAATTCACCCCTCCACCTT. It encodes CASRRDPRNSPLHL.

The chain couples TRBV7-3 to TRBJ2-2; 11 bases map to TRBD2. The CDR3 extends over 17 amino acids. Germline V lookup: CDR1 SGHTA, CDR2 FQGTGA. Unmatched junction bases numbered 4, after V lost 1 base and J lost 3 bases. CDR3 amino acids: CASSLSGLAGYTGELFF. CDR3 coding DNA: TGTGCCAGCAGCTTAAGTGGACTAGCGGGTTACACCGGGGAGCTGTTTTTT.

The V gene is TRBV5-1, the J gene TRBJ2-2; 9 bases agree with TRBD1. V was clipped by 0 bases and J by 4 bases; unmatched bases: 7. Germline-derived CDR1 and CDR2 are SGHRS and YFSETQ. The CDR3 runs 17 residues. CDR3 in amino acids: CASSLAPGQGSTGELFF. As DNA, the CDR3 is TGCGCCAGCAGCTTGGCCCCGGGACAGGGAAGCACCGGGGAGCTGTTTTTT.

The chain is built from TRBV15 and TRBJ1-2; the D gene is possibly TRBD1 (6 bases). V lost 4 bases and J lost 4, with 13 bases in between. The CDR3 consists of 14 residues. Germline values: CDR1 LNHNV, CDR2 YYDKDF (reference sequence). The CDR3 is CATSNIQGGYGYTF. The CDR3 DNA reads as TGTGCCACCAGCAATATACAAGGGGGCTATGGCTACACCTTC.

J is TRBJ2-1 and V is TRBV4-2, with 11 positions matching TRBD2. Germline CDR1 LGHNA, CDR2 YNFKEQ. The CDR3 has 14 residues. Germline trimming cut 3 bases from V and 16 bases from J; bases unmatched to any gene: 11. The CDR3 is CASSHAELAGEYFF. CDR3 in DNA: TGTGCCAGCAGCCATGCGGAACTAGCGGGAGAATACTTCTTC.

This chain links TRBV3-1 with TRBJ2-3; the match to TRBD2 covers 12 bases. Germline loops: CDR1 LGHDT, CDR2 YNNKEL (reference sequence). CDR3 size: 17 residues. The ends lost 4 bases at V and 6 bases at J; junction bases unmatched: 11. This chain's CDR3 is CASSLKSTSGGRDTQYF. CDR3 in DNA: TGTGCCAGCAGCCTCAAGTCGACTAGCGGGGGAAGGGATACGCAGTATTTT.

This clone is a singleton in its sample. The rearrangement uses TRBV20-1 and TRBJ2-1, with 10 bases lining up with TRBD2. The CDR3 covers 14 residues. CDR1 and CDR2 from the germline V gene are DFQATT and SNEGSKA (reference sequence). V dropped 4 bases and J dropped 6; count of bases not matched to a gene: 6. CDR3 coding DNA: TGCAGTGCTATATTCCCTAGCGGGGGCAATGAGCAGTTCTTC. Translation: CSAIFPSGGNEQFF.

This clone was picked up a small number of times. The chain's CDR3 is CATSDPQAGGTDTQYF. The CDR3 bases are TGTGCCACCAGTGATCCGCAAGCGGGGGGCACAGATACGCAGTATTTT. This chain links TRBV24-1 with TRBJ2-3, with 8 bases identical to TRBD2. Trimming removed 3 bases from V and 1 base from J; junction bases left unmatched: 5. Looked up from germline, CDR1 is KGHDR and CDR2 is SFDVKD. The CDR3 sequence is 16 residues long.

The genes are TRBV6-1 and TRBJ1-5; possibly TRBD1 for D (5 bases). The CDR3 has 14 residues. The V and J ends lost 6 bases and 4 bases respectively, with 13 bases between them. Germline V gives CDR1 MNHNS, CDR2 SASEGT. The chain's CDR3 is CASSLGPLNQPQHF. Written as DNA, the CDR3 is TGTGCCAGCAGCCTGGGGCCGCTTAATCAGCCCCAGCATTTT.

The chain has TRBV6-2 or TRBV6-3 and TRBJ1-2; D ambiguous. The V and J ends lost 9 bases and 4 bases respectively, with 15 bases between them. The CDR3 has 13 residues. Germline V gene data show CDR1 as MNHEY and CDR2 as SVGEGT. The DNA of the CDR3 is TGTGCCAGTACAACGCGGTTGGTCTATGGCTACACCTTC. Translating gives CASTTRLVYGYTF.

This clone was counted between two and nine times. This sequence joins TRBV28 and TRBJ2-2, with TRBD1 matching 9 bases. Germline-derived CDR1 and CDR2 are MDHEN and SYDVKM. The CDR3 spans 17 residues. V lost 6 bases, J lost 3 bases, and 11 bases stayed unmatched. CDR3 protein: CASRDLPQGAHTGELFF. In nucleotides, the CDR3 is TGTGCCAGCAGGGACTTGCCACAGGGGGCGCACACCGGGGAGCTGTTTTTT. Full variable domain (rest looked up from reference TRBV28 and TRBJ2-2): DVKVTQSSRYLVKRTGEKVFLECVQDMDHENMFWYRQDPGLGLRLIYFSYDVKMKEKGDIPEGYSVSREKKERFSLILESASTNQTSMYLCASRDLPQGAHTGELFFGEGSRLTVL.

As for this clone: This may arise from a read error, as a much more abundant clone is one base away. The chain uses TRBV12-3 or TRBV12-4 and TRBJ2-2, with TRBD2 identical over 10 bases. The CDR3 extends over 16 amino acids. V shed 5 bases, J shed 2 bases, and the junction held 5 bases outside the gene matches. CDR3: CASSATSGFNTGELFF. CDR3 in DNA: TGTGCCAGCAGTGCGACTAGCGGGTTTAACACCGGGGAGCTGTTTTTT.

This chain connects TRBV6-4 to TRBJ1-2; 9 nucleotides align to TRBD1. This CDR3 is 14 amino acids long. Trimming removed 4 bases from V and 5 bases from J; junction bases left unmatched: 5. The germline CDR1 and CDR2 sequences are MRHNA and SNTAGT. The CDR3 spells CASSGSTGGYGYTF. The DNA of the CDR3 is TGTGCCAGCAGTGGGTCGACAGGGGGTTATGGCTACACCTTC.

This clone came up a few times. The chain is built from TRBV6-2 or TRBV6-3 and TRBJ2-3, with D tentatively TRBD1 (6 bases). Trimming took 6 bases from V and 5 from J, leaving 24 bases between them. Germline-derived CDR1 and CDR2 are MNHEY and SVGEGT. This CDR3 region has 17 residues. The CDR3 DNA is TGTGCCAGCAGGCCAAGGTACTTCCGGACAGACGAAGATACGCAGTATTTT. It specifies CASRPRYFRTDEDTQYF.

The DNA of the CDR3 is TGTGCCAGCTCCCAGGGACAGGCGACCCCTGGGGCCAACGTCCTGACTTTC. Its translation: CASSQGQATPGANVLTF. This chain links TRBV4-2 with TRBJ2-6; 8 bases line up with TRBD1. The CDR3 is made up of 17 amino acids. Germline V CDR1 and CDR2: LGHNA, YNFKEQ. J was trimmed by 2 bases and V by 8 bases; bases with no gene match: 11.

CDR3 region: CSVGTGAGEQYF. The DNA for the CDR3 is TGCAGCGTGGGGACAGGGGCGGGCGAGCAGTACTTC. The rearrangement links TRBV29-1 to TRBJ2-7; TRBD1 matches 10 bases. With V trimmed by 6 bases and J by 6 bases, 5 bases remained unmatched. This CDR3 is 12 amino acids long. Germline lookup yields CDR1 SQVTM and CDR2 ANQGSEA.